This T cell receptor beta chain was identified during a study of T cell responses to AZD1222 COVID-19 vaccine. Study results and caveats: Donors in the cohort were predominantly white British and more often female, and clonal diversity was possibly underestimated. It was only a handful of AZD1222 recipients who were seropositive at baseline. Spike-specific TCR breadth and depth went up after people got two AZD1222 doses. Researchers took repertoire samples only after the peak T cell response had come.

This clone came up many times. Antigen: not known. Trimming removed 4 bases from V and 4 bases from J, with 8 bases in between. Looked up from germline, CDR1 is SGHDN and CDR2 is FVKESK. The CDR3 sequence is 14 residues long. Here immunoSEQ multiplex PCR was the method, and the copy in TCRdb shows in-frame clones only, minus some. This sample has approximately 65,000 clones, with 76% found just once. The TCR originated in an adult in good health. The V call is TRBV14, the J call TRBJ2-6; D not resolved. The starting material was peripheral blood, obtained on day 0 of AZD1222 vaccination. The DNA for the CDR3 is TGTGCCAGCAGCCCCCTGGGAGGGGCCAACGTCCTGACTTTC. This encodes CASSPLGGANVLTF.